The 14 T cell receptor beta chains presented below share a single source sample, sequenced in a study of shared clonotypes between healthy human individuals. TCRdb keeps only in-frame clones here, not all; method: immunoSEQ multiplex PCR. The top ten clones hold approximately 1.5% of a sample with about 1 million clones, roughly 80% of them seen once. Material: memory CD4+ T cells sorted from blood. Subset meaning: CD45RA-negative fraction. The source is a man between 18 and 29 years old in good health.

CDR3: CASSTDKPGHLSNQPQHF. The CDR3, as DNA: TGTGCCAGTAGTACGGATAAACCGGGACACCTTAGCAATCAGCCCCAGCATTTT. The J gene is TRBJ1-5, the V gene TRBV19, with a weak D call TRBD1 (6 bases). V dropped 4 bases and J dropped 0 bases, with 19 bases sitting between them. Germline loops: CDR1 LNHDA, CDR2 SQIVND (reference sequence). The CDR3 is made up of 18 amino acids.

This chain uses TRBV19 with TRBJ2-7; TRBD1 matches 12 bases. The trim removed 5 bases at V and 2 bases at J, leaving 10 bases unmatched. The CDR3 covers 17 residues. The germline gives CDR1 LNHDA, CDR2 SQIVND (reference sequence). The CDR3, as DNA: TGTGCCAGTAGTGGGAGACCGGGACAGGGGGCGCCCTACGAGCAGTACTTC. It encodes CASSGRPGQGAPYEQYF.

The chain is built from TRBV6-5 and TRBJ1-2; a possible D gene is TRBD1 (5 bases). There are 14 residues in the CDR3. Deletions cut 6 bases from V and 6 bases from J, with 17 bases between. Per the germline V gene, CDR1 is MNHEY and CDR2 is SVGAGI. CDR3 nucleotide sequence: TGTGCCAGCAGCCGTCCTGGGGCGGTCAATGGCTACACCTTC. This translates into CASSRPGAVNGYTF.

Only one count was recorded for this clone. This same CDR3 is encoded by further DNA sequences in the sample. V gene TRBV19 combines with J gene TRBJ2-3; D remains unclear. This CDR3 has 11 residues. Germline V gives CDR1 LNHDA, CDR2 SQIVND (reference sequence). Between the trimmed V and J ends, which lost 5 bases and 6 bases, there was a span of 6 bases. CDR3 DNA sequence: TGTGCCAGTAGTTCGAGGGATACGCAGTATTTT. It encodes CASSSRDTQYF.

The rearrangement joins TRBV13 to TRBJ2-3, with D possibly TRBD1 on 6 matching bases. The germline V gene encodes CDR1 PRHDT and CDR2 FYEKMQ (reference sequence). The V end was cut by 5 bases, the J end by 0 bases, with 15 bases between. The CDR3 contains 16 residues. CDR3 coding DNA: TGTGCCAGCAGCCCCGGACAGAAGCCTAGCACAGATACGCAGTATTTT. The encoded protein is CASSPGQKPSTDTQYF.

Here the CDR3 DNA reads TGTGCCAGCAGCCGCGGCGGACAGACTGAAGCTTTCTTT. Translated, it gives CASSRGGQTEAFF. V and J are TRBV11-1 and TRBJ1-1; possible D gene TRBD1, 6 bases. Per the germline V gene, CDR1 is SGHAT and CDR2 is FQDESV (reference sequence). V gave up 5 bases and J gave up 5 bases, with 12 bases separating them. The CDR3 sequence is 13 residues long.

In the case of this clone: A read error may be the cause here, since a much bigger clone is one base away. The sample carries other DNA sequences with the same CDR3. The chain links TRBV2 to TRBJ2-7; D ambiguous. This CDR3 spans 11 amino acids. The V gene's germline CDR1 is SNHLY and CDR2 FYNNEI. V lost 4 bases and J 4 bases, leaving 5 bases between the germline ends. This CDR3 reads CASSVNYEQYF. Written as DNA, the CDR3 is TGTGCCAGCAGTGTAAATTACGAGCAGTACTTC.

The rearrangement joins TRBV6-4 to TRBJ1-1, with D unclear. Deletions cut 4 bases from V and 4 bases from J, with 10 bases between. Germline CDR1 and CDR2: MRHNA and SNTAGT. CDR3 length equals 13 residues. The CDR3 DNA follows: TGTGCCAGCAGTGTGGGCGAAGGCACTGAAGCTTTCTTT. Protein product: CASSVGEGTEAFF.

V usage is TRBV29-1 and J usage is TRBJ2-7; TRBD2 matches at 7 bases. CDR1 is SQVTM and CDR2 is ANQGSEA in the germline V gene. CDR3 length: 13 residues. V dropped 6 bases and J dropped 3; count of bases not matched to a gene: 8. CDR3 coding DNA: TGCAGCGTACAGCGGGACGTAAGCTACGAGCAGTACTTC. This encodes CSVQRDVSYEQYF.

This clone was picked up one time. Other DNA sequences in the sample encode the same CDR3. The gene calls are TRBV7-2 and TRBJ2-3, with D perhaps TRBD1 or TRBD2 (6 bases each). Germline V lookup: CDR1 SGHTA, CDR2 FQGNSA. The CDR3 has 15 amino acids. V lost 1 base and J 0 bases, leaving 8 bases between the germline ends. As DNA, the CDR3 is TGTGCCAGCAGCTTAGAAGGGGGGAGCACAGATACGCAGTATTTT. It translates to CASSLEGGSTDTQYF.

This clone was recorded at least ten times. V and J are TRBV28 and TRBJ1-3; tentatively, D is TRBD1 (5 bases). The V and J ends lost 6 bases and 2 bases respectively, with 11 bases between them. The CDR3 sequence is 14 residues long. Per germline, CDR1 MDHEN and CDR2 SYDVKM. CDR3 residues: CASSQRGAGNTIYF. CDR3 nucleotide sequence: TGTGCCAGCAGCCAACGGGGGGCTGGAAACACCATATATTTT.

The chain links TRBV18 to TRBJ1-5; D gene ambiguous. Trimming left V 5 bases short and J 4 bases short, with 12 bases between. This CDR3 is built from 14 residues. CDR1 and CDR2 (germline): KGHSH, LQKENI. The CDR3 nucleotides are TGTGCCAGCTCATCGGGCGGAGTGAATCAGCCCCAGCATTTT. Encoded protein: CASSSGGVNQPQHF.

The chain combines TRBV10-3 with TRBJ2-3; no reliable D call. Germline V gives CDR1 ENHRY, CDR2 SYGVKD. Trimming took 10 bases from V and 0 from J, leaving 14 bases between them. This CDR3 has 14 amino acids. The CDR3 loop reads CATLDPGSTDTQYF. CDR3 DNA sequence: TGTGCCACCCTGGACCCGGGCAGCACAGATACGCAGTATTTT.

The chain links TRBV5-1 to TRBJ1-2, with 12 bases that match TRBD1. From germline, CDR1 is SGHRS and CDR2 YFSETQ. The length of the CDR3 is 15 residues. J was trimmed by 4 bases and V by 2 bases; bases with no gene match: 3. The CDR3 reads CASSLGTGGPYGYTF. CDR3 in DNA: TGCGCCAGCAGCTTAGGGACAGGGGGCCCCTATGGCTACACCTTC. Combining the CDR3 with reference TRBV5-1 and TRBJ1-2 gives the whole variable domain KAGVTQTPRYLIKTRGQQVTLSCSPISGHRSVSWYQQTPGQGLQFLFEYFSETQRNKGNFPGRFSGRQFSNSRSEMNVSTLELGDSALYLCASSLGTGGPYGYTFGSGTRLTVV.